This T cell receptor (beta chain) was obtained from a study of PD-1 blockade in classical Hodgkin lymphoma. V lost 4 bases to trimming and J lost 4 bases; unmatched junction nucleotides: 10. Germline-derived CDR1 and CDR2 are SGDLS and YYNGEE. The CDR3 loop spans 15 amino acids. Profiled with immunoSEQ multiplex PCR; TCRdb holds only in-frame clones, not every one. Of about 50,000 clones listed, around 70% are singletons. With no exception, relapse followed autologous stem cell transplantation in all patients, and brentuximab vedotin exposure varied. This clonotype was sampled from a human donor with classical Hodgkin lymphoma. V gene TRBV9 combines with J gene TRBJ2-7, with 8 bases identical to TRBD1. Sequenced here: peripheral blood mononuclear cells (PBMCs), sampled at baseline. CDR3 coding DNA: TGTGCCAGCAGCCCTACAGGGGGACCCTGGTACGAGCAGTACTTC. This codes for CASSPTGGPWYEQYF.